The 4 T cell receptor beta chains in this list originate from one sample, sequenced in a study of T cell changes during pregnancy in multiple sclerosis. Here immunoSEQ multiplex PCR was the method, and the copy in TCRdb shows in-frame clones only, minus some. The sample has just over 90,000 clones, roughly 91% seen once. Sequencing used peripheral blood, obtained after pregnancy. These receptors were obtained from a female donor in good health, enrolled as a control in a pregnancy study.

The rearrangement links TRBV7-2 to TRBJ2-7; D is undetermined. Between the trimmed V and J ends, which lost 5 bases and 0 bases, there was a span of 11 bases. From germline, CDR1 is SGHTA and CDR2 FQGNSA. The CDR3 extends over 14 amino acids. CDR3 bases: TGTGCCAGCAGCATCCAAAGGAGCTCCTACGAGCAGTACTTC. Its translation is CASSIQRSSYEQYF.

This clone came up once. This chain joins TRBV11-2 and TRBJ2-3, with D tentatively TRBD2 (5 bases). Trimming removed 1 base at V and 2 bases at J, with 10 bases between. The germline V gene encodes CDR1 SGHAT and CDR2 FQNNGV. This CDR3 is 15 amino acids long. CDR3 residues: CASSLVATLTDTQYF. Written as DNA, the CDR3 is TGTGCCAGCAGCTTAGTAGCGACCCTCACAGATACGCAGTATTTT.

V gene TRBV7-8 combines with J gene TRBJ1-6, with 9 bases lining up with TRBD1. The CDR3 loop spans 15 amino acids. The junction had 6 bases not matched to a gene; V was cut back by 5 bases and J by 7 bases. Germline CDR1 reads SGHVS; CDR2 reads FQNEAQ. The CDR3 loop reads CASSATQGANSPLHF. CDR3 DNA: TGTGCCAGCAGCGCGACACAGGGGGCCAATTCACCCCTCCACTTT.

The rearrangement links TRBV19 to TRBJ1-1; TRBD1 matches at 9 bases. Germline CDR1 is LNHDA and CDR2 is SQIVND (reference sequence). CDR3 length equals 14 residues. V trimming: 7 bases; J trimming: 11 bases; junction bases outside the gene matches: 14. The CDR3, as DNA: TGTGCCAGTATCCCACCGAGGGACAGGGCGTTGGCTTTCTTT. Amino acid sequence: CASIPPRDRALAFF.